These T cell receptor beta chains were read from a single sample in a study of CD8 T cells in Susac syndrome. A single record per CDR3 protein comes from TCRdb applying MiXCR to the immunoSEQ multiplex PCR reads. The sample lists about 300,000 distinct CDR3 sequences; approximately 89% were seen once. Sequencing used CD8+ T cells from PBMCs. These receptors came from a human donor with multiple sclerosis. The CDR3 runs from the conserved cysteine through the conserved F or W. D genes are given only for firm matches. Expanded clones are given a class, and other clones once, few, many or no size at all.

>-|few|TRBV7-8|TRBJ2-7
TGTGCCAGCAGCTCCAGGGGGATCACGGGAGGGTACTACGAGCAGTACTTC
CASSSRGITGGYYEQYF
>-|-|TRBV19|TRBJ2-2
TGTGCCAGTAGTATTAGCTTGGGACTCAGCCTTCACGGATTGGGGGAGCTGTTTTTT
CASSISLGLSLHGLGELFF
>TRBD2|-|TRBV7-3|TRBJ2-3
TGTGCCAGCAGCTTAATGGAGACTAGCGGGAGTATCACGCAGTATTTT
CASSLMETSGSITQYF
>TRBD1|-|TRBV9|TRBJ1-3
TGTGCCAGCCGGAACGACAGGGAGTCTGGAAACACCATATATTTT
CASRNDRESGNTIYF
>-|few|TRBV2|TRBJ2-1
TGTGCCAGCAGTGACAGGGTGGTAAGGACCGATGAGCAGTTCTTC
CASSDRVVRTDEQFF
>TRBD1|-|TRBV27|TRBJ1-1
TGTGCCAGCAGTTTACCGATGCCGGACAGGGCCGCTGAAGCTTTCTTT
CASSLPMPDRAAEAFF
>TRBD2|-|TRBV27|TRBJ2-4
TGTGCCAGCAGTCTCGGGACTAGCGGGAGGAACATTCAGTACTTC
CASSLGTSGRNIQYF
>-|-|TRBV7-9|TRBJ1-1
TGTGCCAGCAGCCCCTTAGACACTGAAGCTTTCTTT
CASSPLDTEAFF
>-|-|TRBV9|TRBJ1-2
TGTGCCAGCAGCTACACCGGACTGGGCTATGGCTACACCTTC
CASSYTGLGYGYTF
>-|-|TRBV9|TRBJ2-1
TGTGCCAGCAGCGTAGCTACCAGCGGTGAATACAATGAGCAGTTCTTC
CASSVATSGEYNEQFF
>TRBD1|-|TRBV7-9|TRBJ1-2
TGTGCCAGCAGCCCAGCTTCGGACAGGGGATTCTATGGCTACACCTTC
CASSPASDRGFYGYTF
>-|-|TRBV7-9|TRBJ2-1
TGTGCCAGCAGCTTGCGGACGGATAACAATGAGCAGTTCTTC
CASSLRTDNNEQFF
>-|-|TRBV12-3/TRBV12-4|TRBJ1-5
TGTGCCAGCACAGGTCAGGGGTACAATCAGCCCCAGCATTTT
CASTGQGYNQPQHF
>-|-|TRBV28|TRBJ2-7
TGTGCCAGCAGTTTAGACAAGAGCGGCTACGAGCAGTACTTC
CASSLDKSGYEQYF
>-|-|TRBV28|TRBJ1-5
TGTGCCAGCAGTTTTCAGCCGGATTCAATCGAGCCCCAGCATTTT
CASSFQPDSIEPQHF
>-|-|TRBV27|TRBJ2-7
TGTGCCAGCAGTTCCACCCCTACCTACGAGCAGTACTTC
CASSSTPTYEQYF
>TRBD1|-|TRBV27|TRBJ1-4
TGTGCCAGCAGTTTATTCAGGGGGCGAAGTGAAAAACTGTTTTTT
CASSLFRGRSEKLFF
>-|-|TRBV3-1|TRBJ1-1
TGTGCCAGCAGCCAATACTTCATCCAGGGGAACACTGAAGCTTTCTTT
CASSQYFIQGNTEAFF
>-|-|TRBV12-3/TRBV12-4|TRBJ2-5
TGTGCCAGCAACCTAGACGGGGGGCGGGAGACCCAGTACTTC
CASNLDGGRETQYF
>TRBD1|-|TRBV20-1|TRBJ2-7
TGCAGTGCTCTGAAGGGTGACAGGGCAACCGAGCAGTACTTC
CSALKGDRATEQYF
>-|-|TRBV28|TRBJ1-1
TGTGCCAGCAACCGGAGGGGGAGGACCACTGAAGCTTTCTTT
CASNRRGRTTEAFF
>-|-|TRBV30|TRBJ1-1
TGTGCCTGGTGGTCCCGGGGGGCTGAAGCTTTCTTT
CAWWSRGAEAFF
>TRBD2|-|TRBV7-9|TRBJ2-1
TGTGCCAGCAAGGCGACTAGCGGGTACAATGAGCAGTTCTTC
CASKATSGYNEQFF
>-|-|TRBV28|TRBJ2-5
TGTGCCAGCAGCCCCCCTGGTTGGGGGGAGACCCAGTACTTC
CASSPPGWGETQYF
>TRBD2|-|TRBV30|TRBJ2-1
TGTGCCTGGAGTACTACAAGCGGGGGCCTGTACAATGAGCAGTTCTTC
CAWSTTSGGLYNEQFF
>-|once|TRBV6-2/TRBV6-3|TRBJ1-1
TGTGCCAGCAGTTATCAGCTAGATTACACTGAAGCTTTCTTT
CASSYQLDYTEAFF
>TRBD2|once|TRBV12-3/TRBV12-4|TRBJ2-1
TGTGCCAGCAGAAGACTAGCGGGGGGGCCCTACAATGAGCAGTTCTTC
CASRRLAGGPYNEQFF
>TRBD1|-|TRBV6-1|TRBJ2-5
TGTGCCAGCAGTGAAGCCACAGGGGTGGCAGAGACCCAGTACTTC
CASSEATGVAETQYF
>TRBD1|-|TRBV4-3|TRBJ2-7
TGCGCCAGCAGCCAAGGGGTTCCGGGACAGGGGGACGACGAGCAGTACTTC
CASSQGVPGQGDDEQYF
>TRBD2|-|TRBV2|TRBJ2-1
TGTGCCAGCGGACCGACTAGCGCGGAGTCTAGGCAGTTCTTC
CASGPTSAESRQFF
>-|-|TRBV7-9|TRBJ1-2
TGTGCCAGCAGCTCAGCCGGACAGCACTATGGCTACACCTTC
CASSSAGQHYGYTF
>-|-|TRBV4-3|TRBJ2-2
TGCGCCAGCAGCCAAGTTGTAGGAGAGAACACCGGGGAGCTGTTTTTT
CASSQVVGENTGELFF
>-|-|TRBV9|TRBJ2-7
TGTGCCAGCAGCCCGTGGGGGGACAACTACGAGCAGTACTTC
CASSPWGDNYEQYF
>-|-|TRBV5-6|TRBJ1-2
TGTGCCAGCAGCTTGGCTGGCAAGCCCTATGGCTACACCTTC
CASSLAGKPYGYTF
>-|-|TRBV6-2/TRBV6-3|TRBJ1-6
TGTGCCAGCAGTTACCAGGGGAAATACTCACCCCTCCACTTT
CASSYQGKYSPLHF
>TRBD1|-|TRBV27|TRBJ1-5
TGTGCCAGCAGTCAGACCGCGGGACAGTACAATCAGCCCCAGCATTTT
CASSQTAGQYNQPQHF
>-|-|TRBV27|TRBJ2-1
TGTGCCAGCAGTTTATATAGGGGAGGGGGGAATGAGCAGTTCTTC
CASSLYRGGGNEQFF
>-|-|TRBV4-2|TRBJ1-2
TGTGCCAGCAGCCATGGGGGGAGAAAGGACGGCTACACCTTC
CASSHGGRKDGYTF
>TRBD1|-|TRBV7-2|TRBJ1-6
TGTGCCAGCAGCTTAGGGACAGGGTCCTATAATTCACCCCTCCACTTT
CASSLGTGSYNSPLHF
>TRBD2|-|TRBV19|TRBJ2-7
TGTGCCACCCTAGCGGAGGGGATCGGCGAGCAGTACTTC
CATLAEGIGEQYF
>-|-|TRBV24-1|TRBJ2-1
TGTGCCACCAGTGACCCTTTACGGGGGAATGAGCAGTTCTTC
CATSDPLRGNEQFF
>TRBD2|-|TRBV7-9|TRBJ2-2
TGTGCCAGCAGCGAACCGGGACTAGCGGGAGGCACCGGGGAGCTGTTTTTT
CASSEPGLAGGTGELFF
>-|-|TRBV29-1|TRBJ1-2
TGCAGCGTTGATGGCCAGGGAGGCGGCTACACCTTC
CSVDGQGGGYTF
>-|-|TRBV15|TRBJ2-1
TGTGCCACCAGCAGAGGAGAAGGGTTTTATGAGCAGTTCTTC
CATSRGEGFYEQFF
>-|-|TRBV5-4|TRBJ1-5
TGTGCCAGCAGCTTTTTTGGAGGCAATCAGCCCCAGCATTTT
CASSFFGGNQPQHF